This T cell receptor beta chain comes out of a study of cytomegalovirus exposure and HLA in healthy donors. The wider study: There were roughly 120 million unique TCR beta sequences, drawn from about 180 million T cells, in an earlier analysis. Study-wide points: High specificity and sensitivity for cytomegalovirus status were reported for the classifier.

CDR1 and CDR2 from the germline V gene are LGHNA and YSLEER. This CDR3 contains 13 residues. V shed 0 bases and J shed 14 bases, with 16 bases lying between them. On this clone itself: Its cognate antigen is unknown.

In the PCR, 60 Vbeta and 13 Jbeta primers were used. Repertoires were generated with immunoSEQ multiplex PCR, while TCRdb's copy carries only in-frame clones and drops some. The data show 150,000 or so clones, just under 80% seen once. The receptor comes from a woman aged 50 to 60 in good health and CMV-seropositive. Sequencing was performed on PBMCs. The chain joins TRBV4-3 to TRBJ1-1; D might be TRBD1 (5 bases). The CDR3 spells CASSQELTGQPFF. The CDR3 DNA follows: TGCGCCAGCAGCCAAGAGCTAACAGGCCAGCCCTTCTTT.